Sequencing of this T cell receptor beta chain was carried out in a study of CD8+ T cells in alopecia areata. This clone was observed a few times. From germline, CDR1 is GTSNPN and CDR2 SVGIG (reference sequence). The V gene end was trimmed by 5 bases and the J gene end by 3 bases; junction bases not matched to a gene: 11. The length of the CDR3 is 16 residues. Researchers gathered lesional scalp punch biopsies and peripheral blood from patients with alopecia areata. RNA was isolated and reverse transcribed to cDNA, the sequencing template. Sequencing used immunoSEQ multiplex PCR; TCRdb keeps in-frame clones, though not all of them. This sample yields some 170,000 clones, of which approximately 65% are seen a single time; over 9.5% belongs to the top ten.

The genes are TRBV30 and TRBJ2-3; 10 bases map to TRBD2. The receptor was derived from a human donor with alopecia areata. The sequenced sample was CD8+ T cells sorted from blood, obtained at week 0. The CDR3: CAWGGYPSGGTDTQYF. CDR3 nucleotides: TGTGCCTGGGGAGGCTATCCTAGCGGGGGTACAGATACGCAGTATTTT.